The 7 T cell receptor beta chains listed next were all sequenced from one sample in a study of cytomegalovirus exposure and HLA in healthy donors. The PCR had 60 Vbeta and 13 Jbeta primers. Profiling relied on immunoSEQ multiplex PCR, and the TCRdb table lists in-frame clones only, not all of them. This sample has roughly 120,000 clones; roughly four fifths occur once, and the top ten carry under 15%. The sample was PBMCs. Receptors originate from an older woman in good health and CMV-seropositive.

This clone was counted between two and nine times. The J gene is TRBJ2-2, the V gene TRBV29-1, with 7 nucleotides matching TRBD1. The CDR3 consists of 14 residues. The V and J ends lost 7 bases and 3 bases, in that order; junction bases with no gene match: 8. Germline assignment: CDR1 SQVTM and CDR2 ANQGSEA. The DNA for the CDR3 is TGCAGCGGGGGCCGGGACAGAGACACCGGGGAGCTGTTTTTT. Its translation: CSGGRDRDTGELFF.

The rearrangement joins TRBV11-2 to TRBJ1-2, with TRBD1 matching 10 bases. The CDR3 contains 16 residues. Unmatched junction bases numbered 12, after V lost 7 bases and J lost 4 bases. The V gene's germline CDR1 is SGHAT and CDR2 FQNNGV. The CDR3 DNA reads as TGTGCCAGCATGTTGGGACAGGGGAATGCGGGCTATGGCTACACCTTC. Encoded protein: CASMLGQGNAGYGYTF.

The gene calls are TRBV7-9 and TRBJ2-7, with D perhaps matching TRBD2 (6 bases). The CDR3 runs to 15 residues. The germline gives CDR1 SEHNR, CDR2 FQNEAQ (reference sequence). Between the trimmed V and J ends, which lost 5 bases and 3 bases, there was a span of 17 bases. CDR3 bases: TGTGCCAGCAGCCGGGAGACCGACAGAGTCTACGAGCAGTACTTC. Translation gives CASSRETDRVYEQYF. The full variable domain, its missing parts supplied by reference TRBV7-9 and TRBJ2-7, is DTGVSQNPRHKITKRGQNVTFRCDPISEHNRLYWYRQTLGQGPEFLTYFQNEAQLEKSRLLSDRFSAERPKGSFSTLEIQRTEQGDSAMYLCASSRETDRVYEQYFGPGTRLTVT.

This rearrangement joins TRBV5-1 to TRBJ2-5; TRBD2 agrees at 9 bases. Germline CDR1 reads SGHRS; CDR2 reads YFSETQ. The CDR3 is 18 residues long. V was clipped by 0 bases and J by 0 bases; unmatched bases: 9. CDR3 amino acids: CASSLVGSGGPYQETQYF. As DNA, the CDR3 is TGCGCCAGCAGCTTGGTTGGTAGCGGGGGACCGTACCAAGAGACCCAGTACTTC.

The chain is built from TRBV2 and TRBJ2-1, with a possible D match to TRBD1 (5 bases). V was pared by 6 bases and J by 0 bases, with 9 bases between. Germline V gene sequence: CDR1 SNHLY, CDR2 FYNNEI. The CDR3 has 14 residues. CDR3: CASSGHLSYNEQFF. CDR3 coding DNA: TGTGCCAGCAGCGGACACCTCTCCTACAATGAGCAGTTCTTC.

This clone was seen a single time. The chain employs TRBV15 and TRBJ2-7; 10 positions match TRBD2. Germline values: CDR1 LNHNV, CDR2 YYDKDF (reference sequence). The CDR3 has 16 residues. Losses at the gene ends were 2 bases for V and 2 bases for J; bases not matched to a gene: 6. CDR3 in DNA: TGTGCCACCAGCAGATCGCTAGCGGGAGCAACCTACGAGCAGTACTTC. It translates to CATSRSLAGATYEQYF.

The chain employs TRBV7-2 and TRBJ2-7, with a weak D call TRBD2 (5 bases). The germline V gene encodes CDR1 SGHTA and CDR2 FQGNSA. This CDR3 has 13 residues. V gave up 5 bases and J gave up 3 bases, with 11 bases separating them. CDR3 sequence reads: CASSLQTSYEQYF. In DNA, the CDR3 is TGTGCCAGCAGCCTCCAAACTAGCTACGAGCAGTACTTC.